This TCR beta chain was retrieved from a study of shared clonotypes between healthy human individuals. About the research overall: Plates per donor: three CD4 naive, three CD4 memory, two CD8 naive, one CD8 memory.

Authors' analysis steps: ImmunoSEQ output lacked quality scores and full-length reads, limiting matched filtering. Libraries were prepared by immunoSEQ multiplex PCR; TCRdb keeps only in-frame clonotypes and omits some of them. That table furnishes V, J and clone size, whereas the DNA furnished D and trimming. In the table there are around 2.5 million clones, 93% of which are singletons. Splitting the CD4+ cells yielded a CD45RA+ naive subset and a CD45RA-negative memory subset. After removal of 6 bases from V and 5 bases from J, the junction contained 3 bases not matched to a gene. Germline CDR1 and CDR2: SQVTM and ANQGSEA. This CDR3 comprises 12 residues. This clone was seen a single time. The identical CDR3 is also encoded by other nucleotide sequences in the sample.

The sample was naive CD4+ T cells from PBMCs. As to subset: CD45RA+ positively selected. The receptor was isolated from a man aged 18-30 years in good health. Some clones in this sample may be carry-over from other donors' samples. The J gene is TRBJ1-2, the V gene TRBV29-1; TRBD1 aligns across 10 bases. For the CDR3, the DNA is TGCAGCGTACGGACAGGGGGGTATGGCTACACCTTC. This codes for CSVRTGGYGYTF.